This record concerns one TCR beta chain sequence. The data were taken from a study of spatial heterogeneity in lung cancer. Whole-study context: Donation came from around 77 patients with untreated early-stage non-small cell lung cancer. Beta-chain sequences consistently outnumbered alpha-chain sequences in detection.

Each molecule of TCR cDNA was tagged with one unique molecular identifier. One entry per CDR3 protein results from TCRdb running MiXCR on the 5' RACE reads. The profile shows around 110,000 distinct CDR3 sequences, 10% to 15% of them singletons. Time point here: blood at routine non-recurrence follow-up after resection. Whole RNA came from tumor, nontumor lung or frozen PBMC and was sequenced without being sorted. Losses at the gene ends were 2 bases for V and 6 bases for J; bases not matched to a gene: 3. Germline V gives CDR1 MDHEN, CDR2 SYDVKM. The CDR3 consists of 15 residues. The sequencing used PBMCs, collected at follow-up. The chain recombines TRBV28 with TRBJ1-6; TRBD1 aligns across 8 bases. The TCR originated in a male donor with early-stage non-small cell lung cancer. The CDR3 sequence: CASSLGQGGNSPLHF. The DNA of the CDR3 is TGTGCCAGCAGTTTAGGACAGGGTGGTAATTCACCCCTCCACTTT.